Below are 14 T cell receptor beta chains sequenced from a single sample in a study of blood T cell repertoires in COVID-19. Produced via immunoSEQ multiplex PCR; TCRdb's table is partial and in-frame only. The sample includes some 200,000 clones, around four fifths of them seen just once. The sequencing sample was made of peripheral blood. The receptors here all came from a woman older than 75 with active or convalescent COVID-19.

The chain employs TRBV4-2 and TRBJ2-3, with 9 bases that match TRBD2. The junction had 9 bases not matched to a gene; V was cut back by 4 bases and J by 4 bases. From germline, CDR1 is LGHNA and CDR2 YNFKEQ. This CDR3 contains 16 residues. CDR3 sequence (DNA): TGTGCCAGCAGCCCTGGAGCGGGGGGCAGTCCAGATACGCAGTATTTT. This gives the protein CASSPGAGGSPDTQYF.

This clone was seen just once. The chain joins TRBV15 to TRBJ2-1; D uncertain. This CDR3 has 11 residues. Germline V lookup: CDR1 LNHNV, CDR2 YYDKDF (reference sequence). Trimming took off 3 bases at V and 12 bases at J, with 9 bases between the two ends. The CDR3 is CATSRQAAQFF. The CDR3 nucleotides are TGTGCCACCAGCAGGCAAGCTGCGCAGTTCTTC.

This clone appeared once. V is TRBV6-2 or TRBV6-3 and J is TRBJ2-7, with a weak D call TRBD2 (6 bases). V was clipped by 0 bases and J by 5 bases, with 14 bases between them. CDR1 is MNHEY and CDR2 is SVGEGT in the germline V gene. The CDR3 spans 15 residues. As DNA, the CDR3 is TGTGCCAGCAGTTACTCGACTAGATCCCGTGACGAGCAGTACTTC. Amino acid sequence: CASSYSTRSRDEQYF.

The sample holds a few counts of this clone. J is TRBJ1-2 and V is TRBV7-2, with TRBD1 matching 7 bases. CDR3 length: 15 residues. The V gene end was trimmed by 3 bases and the J gene end by 4 bases; junction bases not matched to a gene: 8. Germline-derived CDR1 and CDR2 are SGHTA and FQGNSA. The DNA of the CDR3 is TGTGCCAGCAGCTTTGAGTGGGGACAGATCTATGGCTACACCTTC. Translating it yields CASSFEWGQIYGYTF.

The chain uses TRBV25-1 and TRBJ2-3, with 9 positions matching TRBD2. In germline, CDR1 is MGHDK, CDR2 SYGVNS. J gave up 1 base and V 1 base, and 3 bases lay outside the gene matches. The CDR3 spans 16 residues. The CDR3 sequence is CASSESSGVGTDTQYF. The CDR3 bases are TGTGCCAGCAGTGAATCTAGCGGGGTGGGCACAGATACGCAGTATTTT.

J is TRBJ2-7 and V is TRBV18; a weak D match, TRBD2 (6 bases). V lost 4 bases and J 2 bases, leaving 18 bases between the germline ends. Germline CDR1 is KGHSH and CDR2 is LQKENI. The CDR3 is 16 amino acids. The CDR3 reads CASSLTPGLGTYEQYF. The CDR3 region has the DNA TGTGCCAGCTCACTAACCCCGGGACTGGGGACCTACGAGCAGTACTTC.

The chain links TRBV5-1 to TRBJ2-7; 8 bases fit TRBD2. The trim removed 0 bases at V and 7 bases at J, leaving 9 bases unmatched. Germline V gives CDR1 SGHRS, CDR2 YFSETQ. This CDR3 contains 15 residues. This CDR3 reads CASSLAVTSGREQYF. The DNA for the CDR3 is TGCGCCAGCAGCTTGGCCGTCACTAGCGGAAGGGAGCAGTACTTC.

The V and J genes are TRBV6-2 or TRBV6-3 and TRBJ2-5; 8 bases map to TRBD1. Germline V gene lookup returns CDR1 MNHEY and CDR2 SVGEGT. This CDR3 has 18 amino acids. J was trimmed by 3 bases and V by 2 bases; bases with no gene match: 14. The CDR3 nucleotides read TGTGCCAGCAGTTACCTACGTGACAGGGGAGGCCTAGAAGAGACCCAGTACTTC. It translates to CASSYLRDRGGLEETQYF.

The chain carries TRBV9 and TRBJ2-1, with TRBD1 matching over 8 bases. CDR3 length: 14 residues. V was pared by 1 base and J by 4 bases, with 1 base of the junction left unmatched. CDR1 and CDR2 from the germline V gene are SGDLS and YYNGEE. CDR3 sequence: CASSVQGAYNEQFF. The CDR3 region has the DNA TGTGCCAGCAGCGTACAGGGGGCTTACAATGAGCAGTTCTTC. The whole variable domain, remainder taken from reference TRBV9 and TRBJ2-1, is DSGVTQTPKHLITATGQRVTLRCSPRSGDLSVYWYQQSLDQGLQFLIQYYNGEERAKGNILERFSAQQFPDLHSELNLSSLELGDSALYFCASSVQGAYNEQFFGPGTRLTVL.

Concerning this clone itself: Because it lacks the conserved phenylalanine or tryptophan at the end, this CDR3 is likely a read error. The rearrangement joins TRBV28 to TRBJ1-2; 7 bases fit TRBD1. The CDR3 runs 12 residues. Unmatched junction bases numbered 2, after V lost 8 bases and J lost 2 bases. Germline CDR1 is MDHEN and CDR2 is SYDVKM. CDR3 region: CASGTVNYGYTS. The CDR3, as DNA: TGTGCCAGCGGGACAGTAAACTATGGCTACACCTCC.

The rearrangement uses TRBV5-1 and TRBJ2-1; 16 bases fit TRBD2. This CDR3 is 16 amino acids long. With V trimmed by 4 bases and J by 10 bases, 8 bases remained unmatched. Per the germline V gene, CDR1 is SGHRS and CDR2 is YFSETQ. The CDR3 sequence is CASSGSGTSGGDEQFF. CDR3 nucleotide sequence: TGCGCCAGCAGCGGATCCGGGACTAGCGGGGGGGACGAGCAGTTCTTC. The full variable domain, with the rest looked up from reference TRBV5-1 and TRBJ2-1, is KAGVTQTPRYLIKTRGQQVTLSCSPISGHRSVSWYQQTPGQGLQFLFEYFSETQRNKGNFPGRFSGRQFSNSRSEMNVSTLELGDSALYLCASSGSGTSGGDEQFFGPGTRLTVL.

J is TRBJ2-7 and V is TRBV10-3, with TRBD1 matching 8 bases. Germline V lookup: CDR1 ENHRY, CDR2 SYGVKD. The V segment lost 8 bases and the J segment 2 bases; nucleotides outside the gene matches: 5. This CDR3 region has 13 residues. The CDR3, as DNA: TGTGCCATCGCGACAGGGGAACCCTACGAGCAGTACTTC. This translates into CAIATGEPYEQYF.

The rearrangement joins TRBV5-6 to TRBJ2-7; 9 nucleotides match TRBD1. This CDR3 contains 15 residues. V lost 3 bases to trimming and J lost 6 bases; unmatched junction nucleotides: 10. Per the germline V gene, CDR1 is SGHDT and CDR2 is YYEEEE. CDR3 amino acids: CASSSGTGFGGEQYF. The CDR3 DNA reads as TGTGCCAGCAGCTCCGGGACAGGGTTTGGAGGCGAGCAGTACTTC.

The J gene is TRBJ2-5, the V gene TRBV7-2; D unclear. Germline CDR1 SGHTA, CDR2 FQGNSA. This CDR3 comprises 11 residues. V lost 4 bases and J lost 5, with 5 bases in between. CDR3 DNA sequence: TGTGCCAGCAGCTCGTTTGAGACCCAGTACTTC. It specifies CASSSFETQYF.